This TCR beta chain comes out of a study of radiation and T cells in renal cell carcinoma. Overall study results and limits: No pretreatment tumor biopsies were available for baseline clonotypes. In blood, top tumor clones expanded by 2 weeks, shrinking by 4.

Of note for this clone: Antigen: not known.

Germline CDR1 is MNHEY and CDR2 is SMNVEV (reference sequence). Trimming shortened V by 7 bases and J by 1 base, and 19 bases separated the two germline ends. The CDR3 is made up of 16 amino acids. The sample's time point: blood 2 weeks post-SBRT. Treatment described: 15 Gy SBRT to primary tumor, nephrectomy 4 weeks later. Radiation-treated patients gave blood at baseline, week 2 and week 4. The assay was immunoSEQ multiplex PCR, and TCRdb's table has in-frame clones only and misses some. Altogether tens of thousands of clones are present, roughly 85% being singletons, with the ten largest covering 20% to 25%.

The chain links TRBV27 to TRBJ1-1; the D gene is possibly TRBD1 (5 bases). Sequenced here: blood, sampled from a patient whose treatment included radiotherapy and nephrectomy. The TCR originated in a woman aged 45 to 65 with renal cell carcinoma. In DNA, the CDR3 is TGTGCCAGCACTTCACGCTTTGGGGCACGGAACACTGAAGCTTTCTTT. This encodes CASTSRFGARNTEAFF.